This T cell receptor (beta chain) was obtained from a study of T cell responses to AZD1222 COVID-19 vaccine. In the study overall: Pooled in the analysis were second doses at about 4 or about 12 weeks.

Clones were sequenced by immunoSEQ multiplex PCR, and TCRdb holds only the in-frame ones, with some missing. Here the sample spans around 120,000 clones, roughly nine tenths being singletons. Concerning this clone itself: Its antigen is unidentified.

General study results and limits: Per reports, nearly half of all spike-specific TCRs target regions that are unmutated in variants. Dominant CD4 TCR responses targeted spike regions 160-218 and 743-854.

J gave up 4 bases and V 4 bases, and 5 bases lay outside the gene matches. This CDR3 has 14 amino acids. The V gene's germline CDR1 is SGHTA and CDR2 FQGNSA. The receptor comes from an adult in good health. The chain is built from TRBV7-2 and TRBJ2-7; TRBD1 matches at 9 bases. The sample in question was peripheral blood, obtained on day 0 of AZD1222 vaccination. Here the CDR3 reads CASSSTGGAYEQYF. The CDR3 DNA follows: TGTGCCAGCAGCTCTACAGGGGGCGCGTACGAGCAGTACTTC.